One sample yielded the 12 T cell receptor beta chains listed below, sequenced in a study of shared clonotypes between healthy human individuals. Generated by immunoSEQ multiplex PCR, the TCRdb table keeps only in-frame clones and is missing some. The sample records 1.6 million or so clones, over 95% being singletons. The sequenced material came from naive CD4+ T cells sorted from blood. Subset indicated: CD45RA+ positively selected. These receptors all stem from a man aged 25 to 40 in good health.

This sequence joins TRBV28 and TRBJ2-1, with D perhaps matching TRBD2 (6 bases). CDR1 is MDHEN, CDR2 SYDVKM, per germline. This CDR3 has 15 amino acids. Trimming left V 3 bases short and J 6 bases short, with 15 bases between. The CDR3 coding sequence is TGTGCCAGCAGTTTCCTTGGGACTCCTACCAATGAGCAGTTCTTC. This codes for CASSFLGTPTNEQFF.

Of note for this clone: The identical CDR3 is also encoded by other nucleotide sequences in the sample. This chain connects TRBV5-1 to TRBJ2-4, with D unresolved. The ends were cut back, 4 bases at V and 0 bases at J, with 5 bases in the middle. The CDR3 sequence is 13 residues long. CDR1 and CDR2 (germline): SGHRS, YFSETQ. The DNA for the CDR3 is TGCGCCAGCAGCCCTCTAGCCAAAAACATTCAGTACTTC. Translating it yields CASSPLAKNIQYF.

The chain carries TRBV19 and TRBJ2-7, with D possibly matching TRBD2 (5 bases). Germline assignment: CDR1 LNHDA and CDR2 SQIVND (reference sequence). This CDR3 spans 14 amino acids. V was shortened by 6 bases and J by 1 base, with 13 bases between the two germline ends. The CDR3 loop reads CASSRTERSYEQYF. In nucleotides, the CDR3 is TGTGCCAGTAGCCGGACTGAACGGTCCTACGAGCAGTACTTC.

The V call is TRBV5-6, the J call TRBJ2-5; unclear D gene. Per germline, CDR1 SGHDT and CDR2 YYEEEE. V lost 0 bases to trimming and J lost 7 bases, with 4 bases between them. CDR3 length: 11 residues. The CDR3 region has the DNA TGTGCCAGCAGCTTGGTAGGGACCCAGTACTTC. Encoded protein: CASSLVGTQYF.

V and J are TRBV5-1 and TRBJ1-4; D gene unclear. CDR1 is SGHRS and CDR2 is YFSETQ in the germline V gene. V was pared by 0 bases and J by 7 bases, with 10 bases between. CDR3 length: 14 amino acids. DNA for the CDR3: TGCGCCAGCAGCTTGGTGGGAGGAGGTGAAAAACTGTTTTTT. Translated, it gives CASSLVGGGEKLFF.

J is TRBJ2-3 and V is TRBV11-1, with 7 bases that match TRBD1. The CDR3 length is 17 residues. The V gene's germline CDR1 is SGHAT and CDR2 FQDESV (reference sequence). V shed 3 bases, J shed 0 bases, and the junction held 9 bases outside the gene matches. The CDR3 sequence is CASSFAFGQASTDTQYF. The CDR3 DNA reads as TGTGCCAGCAGCTTCGCCTTTGGACAGGCGAGCACAGATACGCAGTATTTT.

This rearrangement joins TRBV6-5 to TRBJ2-2; TRBD1 matches 9 bases. The germline CDR1 and CDR2 sequences are MNHEY and SVGAGI. J lost 7 bases, V lost 5 bases, and 5 bases had no gene match. This CDR3 spans 14 amino acids. DNA for the CDR3: TGTGCCAGCAGTAGGACAGGGGATATCGGGGAGCTGTTTTTT. Translated, it gives CASSRTGDIGELFF.

The chain combines TRBV28 with TRBJ2-7; 10 bases are shared with TRBD2. The junction had 14 bases not matched to a gene; V was cut back by 3 bases and J by 3 bases. Germline V gene sequence: CDR1 MDHEN, CDR2 SYDVKM. The CDR3 extends over 18 amino acids. The CDR3 is CASSFSPRASGSIYEQYF. The CDR3 bases are TGTGCCAGCAGTTTTTCCCCCCGGGCTAGCGGGAGTATCTACGAGCAGTACTTC.

This clone came up once. This chain uses TRBV18 with TRBJ2-7, with D maybe TRBD2 (6 bases). CDR1 and CDR2 (germline): KGHSH, LQKENI. V was shortened by 1 base and J by 3 bases, with 16 bases between the two germline ends. There are 16 residues in the CDR3. The CDR3 sequence: CASSPLPAGSNYEQYF. The DNA for the CDR3 is TGTGCCAGCTCACCACTTCCCGCGGGGTCTAACTACGAGCAGTACTTC. Using reference TRBV18 and TRBJ2-7 for the parts outside the CDR3, the full variable domain is NAGVMQNPRHLVRRRGQEARLRCSPMKGHSHVYWYRQLPEEGLKFMVYLQKENIIDESGMPKERFSAEFPKEGPSILRIQQVVRGDSAAYFCASSPLPAGSNYEQYFGPGTRLTVT.

This sequence joins TRBV19 and TRBJ2-1; D is ambiguous. Germline CDR1 reads LNHDA; CDR2 reads SQIVND (reference sequence). There are 13 residues in the CDR3. V gave up 6 bases and J gave up 9 bases, with 15 bases separating them. The chain's CDR3 is CASSTTIFTEQFF. CDR3 in DNA: TGTGCCAGTAGCACGACAATTTTTACTGAGCAGTTCTTC. Complete variable domain (other parts from reference TRBV19 and TRBJ2-1): DGGITQSPKYLFRKEGQNVTLSCEQNLNHDAMYWYRQDPGQGLRLIYYSQIVNDFQKGDIAEGYSVSREKKESFPLTVTSAQKNPTAFYLCASSTTIFTEQFFGPGTRLTVL.

The V call is TRBV4-3, the J call TRBJ1-1; D is uncertain. There are 14 residues in the CDR3. Germline values: CDR1 LGHNA, CDR2 YSLEER. V was pared by 5 bases and J by 0 bases, with 10 bases between. The CDR3 region has the DNA TGCGCCAGCAGCTCCAGAGAAATGAACACTGAAGCTTTCTTT. Translating it yields CASSSREMNTEAFF.

V gene TRBV9 combines with J gene TRBJ2-5; D gene ambiguous. Deletions cut 4 bases from V and 5 bases from J, with 21 bases between. The CDR3 has 16 amino acids. Germline assignment: CDR1 SGDLS and CDR2 YYNGEE. CDR3 amino acids: CASSSEGWVMGETQYF. The CDR3 DNA is TGTGCCAGCAGCTCAGAAGGCTGGGTGATGGGTGAGACCCAGTACTTC.